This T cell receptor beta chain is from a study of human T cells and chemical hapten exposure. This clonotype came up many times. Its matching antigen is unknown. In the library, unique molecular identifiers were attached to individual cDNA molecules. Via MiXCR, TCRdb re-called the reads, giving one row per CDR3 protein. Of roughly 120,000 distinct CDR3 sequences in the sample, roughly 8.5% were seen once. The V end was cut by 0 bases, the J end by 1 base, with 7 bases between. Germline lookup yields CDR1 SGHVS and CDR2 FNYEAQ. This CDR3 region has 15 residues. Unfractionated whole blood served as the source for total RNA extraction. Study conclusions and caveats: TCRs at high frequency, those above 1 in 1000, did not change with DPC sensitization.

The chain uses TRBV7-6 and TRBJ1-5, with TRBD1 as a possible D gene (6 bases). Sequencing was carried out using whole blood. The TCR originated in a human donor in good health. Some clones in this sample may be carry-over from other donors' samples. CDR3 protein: CASSLAGGSNQPQHF. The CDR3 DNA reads TGTGCCAGCAGCTTAGCGGGGGGCAGCAATCAGCCCCAGCATTTT.